This TCR delta chain was obtained from a study of γδ T cells in repeated Plasmodium falciparum infection. About the research overall: The natural-infection arm compared Malian children under seasonal malaria with matched Australian children. Timepoints: baseline, immediately before selected infections, and 21 days after every infection.

Vgamma9/Vdelta2+ and Vdelta2-negative gammadelta T cells were flow-sorted from PBMC for bulk sequencing. TRG and TRD sequences were obtained from every sorted gammadelta sample. TCRdb redid clone calling on the multiplex PCR reads using CATT. The repertoire holds tens of thousands of delta-chain clones, with around 2% as singletons. This CDR3 spans 21 amino acids. The V and J ends lost 0 bases and 8 bases, in that order; junction bases with no gene match: 26. The germline V gene encodes CDR1 TSWWSYY and CDR2 QGS. Concerning this clone: What it recognizes is unknown. A far larger clone is off by one base, so a read error is likely. Different DNA sequences within this sample yield the same CDR3.

General observations from the study: Waves of new clonotype selection appeared after repeated controlled infections in Vdelta2-negative, largely Vdelta1+, gammadelta T cells.

The chain is built from TRDV1 and TRDJ1, with 8 bases lining up with TRDD3. TCRdb supplies no J gene; here it was assigned by aligning the nucleotide sequence to germline. The sample taken for sequencing was gamma-delta T cells from blood. The sequence was obtained from a pool of human donors (malaria-infected and uninfected, not separated). The CDR3 nucleotides are TGTGCTCTTGGGGAACTCCCCTACGTACCCTATGGACTGGGGGTTATCGACAAACTCATCTTT. Protein product: CALGELPYVPYGLGVIDKLIF.